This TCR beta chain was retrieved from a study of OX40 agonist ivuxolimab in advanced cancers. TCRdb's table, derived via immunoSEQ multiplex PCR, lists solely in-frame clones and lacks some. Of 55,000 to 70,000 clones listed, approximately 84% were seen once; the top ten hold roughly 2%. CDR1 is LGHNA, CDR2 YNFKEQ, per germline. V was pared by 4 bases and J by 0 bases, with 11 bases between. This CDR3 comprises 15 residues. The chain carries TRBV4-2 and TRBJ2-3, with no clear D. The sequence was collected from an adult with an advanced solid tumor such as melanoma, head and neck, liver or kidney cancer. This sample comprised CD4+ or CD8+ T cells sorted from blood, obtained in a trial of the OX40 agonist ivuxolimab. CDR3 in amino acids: CASSPNRLSTDTQYF. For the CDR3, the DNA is TGTGCCAGCAGCCCAAACCGACTTAGCACAGATACGCAGTATTTT.